A selection of T cell receptor beta chains follows, all from one sample in a study of molecular identifiers for immune sequencing clone quantification. In TCRdb, the PCR reads were re-called with MiXCR into one record per CDR3 protein. The data hold some 70,000 distinct CDR3 sequences, with 15% to 20% observed a single time. Sample: naive CD8+ T cells from blood, with Jurkat cell RNA spiked in. The receptors stem from a human donor in good health. Some libraries in this study had Jurkat cell RNA spiked in. The conserved cysteine and the conserved F or W are not part of the CDR3 here. D genes are given only for firm matches.

TRBV12-3/TRBV12-4	TRBD1	TRBJ1-6	ASSPPGTVVQTLH
TRBV29-1	NA	TRBJ2-1	SVAGLVHSYNEQF
TRBV3-1	NA	TRBJ1-2	ASSQDQLGGSYYGYT
TRBV27	NA	TRBJ2-3	ASSWVERLDTQY
TRBV5-1	NA	TRBJ2-7	ASSLVSLSEQY
TRBV14	NA	TRBJ2-5	ASSQVNQETQY
TRBV12-3/TRBV12-4	NA	TRBJ2-2	ATNPQGSNTGELF
TRBV30	TRBD2	TRBJ2-1	AWSVASGGNEQF
TRBV7-8	NA	TRBJ2-7	ASSLGSGSSYEQY
TRBV27	TRBD1	TRBJ1-2	ASSPAGGYGYT
TRBV28	NA	TRBJ2-3	ASSLIRRRWGTDTQY
TRBV15	NA	TRBJ2-4	ATSRVGAKNIQY
TRBV7-9	NA	TRBJ2-7	ASSLVPGREQY
TRBV7-8	NA	TRBJ2-1	ASSYYKMANNEQF
TRBV28	TRBD2	TRBJ2-5	ASSLGTSGREWQETQY
TRBV7-9	NA	TRBJ2-2	ASSFLRNRPNTGELF
TRBV9	NA	TRBJ2-3	ASSKGGGGSTDTQY
TRBV6-5	NA	TRBJ2-1	ASSYSKRGDYNEQF
TRBV4-3	TRBD2	TRBJ2-1	ASSHGLASVEYEQF
TRBV6-5	NA	TRBJ1-1	ASRGPEVNTEAF
TRBV6-2/TRBV6-3	NA	TRBJ2-7	ASSYSGGSAHEQY
TRBV4-1	NA	TRBJ2-7	ASSQESETYEQY
TRBV6-4	NA	TRBJ2-6	ASSDKGSGANVLT
TRBV20-1	NA	TRBJ2-1	SARAEGGTTYNEQF
TRBV7-6	NA	TRBJ2-7	ASSLRGEDIFSYEQY
TRBV5-1	NA	TRBJ2-5	ASSWPLQETQY
TRBV7-2	NA	TRBJ2-1	ASNSPRVKNEQF
TRBV7-2	NA	TRBJ1-1	ASSPTGALSEAF
TRBV29-1	NA	TRBJ1-1	SVAGTNTEAF
TRBV5-1	NA	TRBJ2-2	ASSLGPLENTGELF